This T cell receptor beta chain is from a study of read filtering for tumor transcriptome and immune sequencing (dated by TCRdb to about 2020). Background on the whole study: Of the patients in the cohort, approximately 16 were male and over twelve were female, and their mean age was about 68 years, with a range of about 40 to 85. Under revised international staging, about eight patients fell into R-ISS I, around 15 into R-ISS II and about seven into R-ISS III. After DNase treatment, whole-transcriptome libraries were prepared using the TruSeq RNA Access Library Prep Kit. TCR-region mapped reads per sample ranged from about 4 to 10.27 million with IR-seq versus only roughly 80 to 1273 with RNA-seq. TCR repertoires obtained by targeted immune repertoire sequencing and by bulk whole-transcriptome sequencing performed on the same bone marrow samples were compared. A main aim was a read-filtering strategy for immune repertoire data, specifically whether clonotypes supported by a single read should be removed. The full study reports these points: The sorted CD138-negative fraction was not purified T cells but a mixed bone marrow immune population. Removing single-read clonotypes increased the correlation between IR-seq and RNA-seq shared clonotype proportions. In IR-seq, approximately 80% of clonotypes but around 3.5% of total reads were represented by single-read clonotypes, whereas in RNA-seq, 74.6% of clonotypes and more than 35% of reads were represented by single-read clonotypes. Compared with RNA-seq, IR-seq captured clonotypes at much greater depth and more reliably, and a smaller IR-seq throughput was enough to identify most of the shared clonotypes.

The Immunoverse kit was used to build TCR libraries from about 400 ng RNA, with molecular barcoded adaptors covering alpha/delta and beta/gamma chains. TCR library preparation was performed with the same RNA that was used for transcriptome sequencing. Sequencing of TCR libraries was carried out on an Illumina HiSeq 4000 with 2 x 150 cycles. The paper's data handling went like this. Using MiXCR, which included quality filtering and error correction, TCR reads were aligned to human V, D, J and C references and then assembled into CDR3 clonotypes. The tcR package in R was used for analysis of clonotype counts and gene usage diversity. For inspection of raw mapping reads, RNA-seq reads were mapped by STAR aligner version 2.5.3a onto GRCh37 of the human genome. To test the effect of sequencing depth on detected clonotypes, IR-seq fastq files were randomly downsampled using Seqtk 1.3. The public reads were quality trimmed at Q25 with fastp and then assembled into clones with MiXCR by TCRdb, keeping productive beta chains. Each CDR3 protein gets just one entry, which takes the most common genes and DNA from the rows behind it. It is TCRdb's table, rather than the study itself, that gives the V and J calls and clone size. The sample has more than 100,000 distinct CDR3 sequences on record, about an eighth of them singletons. Approximately 10% of the sample rests with the top ten.

Every patient had bone marrow sampled at the time of active disease. Bone marrow mononuclear cells were isolated by Ficoll-Hypaque density gradient centrifugation. CD138-negative cells were obtained by negative selection after labeling with CD138 magnetic microbeads on a MACS separator, removing myeloma plasma cells. The purity of the isolated cells was checked by flow cytometry with CD138 antibodies on an Attune NxT. TRIzol reagent was used to extract total RNA, which was then quantified with a NanoDrop spectrophotometer. Paired RNA-seq and IR-seq were performed on each patient's CD138-negative bone marrow sample. In its sample, this clonotype was seen a few times. Its antigen target is currently unknown. No much larger clonotype is one base removed from it; base qualities were not supplied. The CDR3 contains 12 residues, cysteine and phenylalanine counted. Only CDR3 DNA is held: 36 bases, read in frame from base 1. The germline V gene provides CDR1 MDHEN and CDR2 SYDVKM. The junction carries 7 bases between V and J, which are trimmed by 7 bases and 3 bases respectively.

Sequencing input: a population of CD138-negative cells sorted from bone marrow. The label giving this sample's cell subset or site can be read as: bone marrow mononuclear cells depleted of CD138+ plasma/myeloma cells by negative magnetic selection. The chain is made from TRBV28 and TRBJ1-5; too little of a D gene remains to name it. The TCR originated in a donor aged 40 or over with multiple myeloma. CDR3 sequence: CASTILNQPQHF. The nucleotides read TGTGCCAGCACCATCCTCAATCAGCCCCAGCATTTT.